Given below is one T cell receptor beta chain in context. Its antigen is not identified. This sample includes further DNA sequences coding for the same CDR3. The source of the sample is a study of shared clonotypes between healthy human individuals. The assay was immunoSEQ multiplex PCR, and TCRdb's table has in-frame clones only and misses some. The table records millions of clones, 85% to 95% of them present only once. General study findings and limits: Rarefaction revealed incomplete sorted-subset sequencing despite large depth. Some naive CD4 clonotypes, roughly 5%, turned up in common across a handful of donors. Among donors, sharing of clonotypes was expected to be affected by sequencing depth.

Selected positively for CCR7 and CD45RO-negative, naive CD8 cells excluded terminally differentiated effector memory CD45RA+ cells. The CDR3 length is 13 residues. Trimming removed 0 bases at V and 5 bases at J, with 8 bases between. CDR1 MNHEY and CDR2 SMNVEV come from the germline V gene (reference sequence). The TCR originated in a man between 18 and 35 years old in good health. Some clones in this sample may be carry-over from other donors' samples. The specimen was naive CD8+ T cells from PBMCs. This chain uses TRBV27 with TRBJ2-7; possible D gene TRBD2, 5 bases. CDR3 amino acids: CASSLSGVHEQYF. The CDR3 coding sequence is TGTGCCAGCAGTTTATCGGGAGTCCACGAGCAGTACTTC.